The 4 T cell receptor beta chains given below trace back to one sample, sequenced in a study of CD8+ T cells in alopecia areata. This sample's treatment: oral pan-JAK inhibitor, 5-10 mg twice daily. Reverse transcribed after extraction, RNA yielded cDNA as the sequencing template. Sequencing used immunoSEQ multiplex PCR; TCRdb keeps in-frame clones, though not all of them. The sample holds about 160,000 clones, less than 70% seen once. Sequenced material: CD4+ T cells sorted from blood, taken at week 24, from a patient treated with tofacitinib. The receptors originated from a human donor with alopecia areata.

This clone was detected a few times. V is TRBV5-1 and J is TRBJ2-3; no clear D gene. This CDR3 is 16 amino acids long. Trimming pared 0 bases from V and 1 base from J, leaving 12 bases between. The germline gives CDR1 SGHRS, CDR2 YFSETQ. CDR3 loop: CASSLGNPAGTDTQYF. The CDR3, as DNA: TGCGCCAGCAGCTTGGGGAACCCAGCAGGCACAGATACGCAGTATTTT.

The chain links TRBV4-1 to TRBJ2-1; D is perhaps TRBD1 (6 bases). The germline gives CDR1 MGHRA, CDR2 YSYEKL. The CDR3 is 18 residues long. The V end was cut by 0 bases, the J end by 0 bases, with 15 bases between. The DNA for the CDR3 is TGCGCCAGCAGCCAAGAGGCAGCAGGGGTAAGCTCCTACAATGAGCAGTTCTTC. Protein product: CASSQEAAGVSSYNEQFF.

V gene TRBV2 combines with J gene TRBJ2-1; D gene ambiguous. Trimming cost V 4 bases and J 2 bases, with 6 bases left between them. This CDR3 is 13 amino acids long. Germline V gene sequence: CDR1 SNHLY, CDR2 FYNNEI. The CDR3 DNA sequence: TGTGCCAGCAGTGGGGTGGCCTACAATGAGCAGTTCTTC. It translates to CASSGVAYNEQFF.

There are a few counts of this clone. V is TRBV29-1 and J is TRBJ2-1, with 7 bases matching TRBD2. The CDR3 extends over 13 amino acids. The germline V gene encodes CDR1 SQVTM and CDR2 ANQGSEA. J gave up 6 bases and V 7 bases, and 9 bases lay outside the gene matches. CDR3 in amino acids: CSAREGFINEQFF. CDR3 in DNA: TGCAGCGCCAGGGAGGGGTTCATCAATGAGCAGTTCTTC.